This T cell receptor (beta chain) was recorded in a study of prognosis after radiotherapy for stage I lung cancer. CDR1 and CDR2 from the germline V gene are SGHAT and FQNNGV. This CDR3 is built from 15 residues. For this clonotype: Compared with germline, one end of the junction differs, possibly owing to a read error.

Genomic DNA yielded TCR beta CDR3, amplified by two-round multiplex PCR. It was primers specific to each TRBV and TRBJ gene that first-round PCR used. In TCRdb, the multiplex PCR reads were re-called with MiXCR into one record per CDR3 protein. The sample has around 20,000 distinct CDR3 sequences, around 47% seen once. This chain links TRBV11-2 with TRBJ2-2; D possibly corresponds to TRBD1 (6 bases). The sequencing used PBMCs, collected before or after stereotactic body radiation therapy (not recorded which). This TCR was recovered from a donor of 50 years or more with non-small cell lung cancer. The CDR3 bases are TGTGCCATCAGCTTGCTGGGCCGGGACACCGGGGAGTTGTTTTTT. Protein: CAISLLGRDTGELFF. The complete variable domain, with remaining parts taken from reference TRBV11-2 and TRBJ2-2, reads EAGVAQSPRYKIIEKRQSVAFWCNPISGHATLYWYQQILGQGPKLLIQFQNNGVVDDSQLPKDRFSAERLKGVDSTLKIQPAKLEDSAVYLCAISLLGRDTGELFFGEGSRLTVL.